This record concerns one TCR beta chain sequence. Its antigen remains unidentified. This record belongs to a study of PD-1 blockade in classical Hodgkin lymphoma. General study results and limits: Healthy donors were reported to have higher baseline TCR diversity than newly diagnosed patients. Baseline diversity was lower in partial responders and progressors than complete responders.

The CDR3 runs to 17 residues. Germline assignment: CDR1 SQVTM and CDR2 ANQGSEA. J lost 3 bases, V lost 8 bases, and 18 bases had no gene match. The time point was: cycle 4 day 1 (C4D1), after more than 5 weeks of nivolumab. Every single patient, without exception, relapsed after autologous stem cell transplantation, and brentuximab vedotin exposure varied. Clones were read by immunoSEQ multiplex PCR, and TCRdb kept only the in-frame ones, dropping some. The sample includes around 53,000 clones, around 74% of them seen just once. The receptor was derived from a human donor with classical Hodgkin lymphoma. The sample in question was peripheral blood mononuclear cells (PBMCs), obtained before the fourth cycle of nivolumab. The chain carries TRBV29-1 and TRBJ2-3, with TRBD1 identical over 9 bases. The CDR3 loop reads CSISLNLDDRGTDTQYF. CDR3 nucleotide sequence: TGCAGCATATCCCTAAACCTCGACGACAGGGGGACAGATACGCAGTATTTT.